The 22 T cell receptor beta chains below were found in one sample sequenced in a study of T cells in Graves' hyperthyroidism and ophthalmopathy. Amplified regions were TCR beta CDR3 sequences from RNA transcripts. The primer set for the first-round RT-PCR of the TCR CDR3 was HTBI. TCRdb analysed the multiplex PCR reads with MiXCR anew, one entry per CDR3 protein. The repertoire has approximately 690,000 distinct CDR3 sequences, less than 25% of them found once; the top ten carry about 34%. Sequencing was done on a sample of blood. The source of these receptors is a man aged 30 to 39 with Graves' ophthalmopathy.

This clonotype showed up just a few times. The chain links TRBV6-2 or TRBV6-3 to TRBJ2-3; possibly TRBD2 for D (5 bases). This CDR3 has 16 residues. Germline V gene lookup returns CDR1 MNHEY and CDR2 SVGEGT. Deletions cut 2 bases from V and 5 bases from J, with 17 bases between. CDR3 region: CASSYNRVASGDTQYF. CDR3 bases: TGTGCCAGCAGTTACAATCGGGTAGCGTCGGGAGATACGCAGTATTTT.

This clonotype has a handful of counts. The gene calls are TRBV19 and TRBJ1-2; unclear D gene. The CDR3 length is 14 residues. V was clipped by 7 bases and J by 1 base, with 13 bases between them. Looked up from germline, CDR1 is LNHDA and CDR2 is SQIVND (reference sequence). The CDR3 loop reads CASKGESLNYGYTF. In DNA form, the CDR3 reads TGTGCCAGTAAGGGAGAGTCTCTTAACTATGGCTACACCTTC.

This clonotype has ten or more counts. V usage is TRBV29-1 and J usage is TRBJ2-7; 8 bases agree with TRBD2. The V and J ends lost 4 bases and 0 bases, in that order; junction bases with no gene match: 2. This CDR3 is built from 13 residues. CDR1 is SQVTM, CDR2 ANQGSEA, per germline. CDR3 protein: CSVAGTSSYEQYF. As DNA, the CDR3 is TGCAGCGTTGCCGGGACTAGCTCCTACGAGCAGTACTTC.

This clonotype has a count of ten or more. The chain couples TRBV12-3 or TRBV12-4 to TRBJ1-5; TRBD1 matches at 9 bases. Germline trimming cut 6 bases from V and 5 bases from J; bases unmatched to any gene: 8. The CDR3 consists of 15 residues. The CDR3 DNA follows: TGTGCCAGCAGCCTTACCCGGGACAGGGATCAGCCCCAGCATTTT. It is translated as CASSLTRDRDQPQHF.

This clonotype turned up a few times. The rearrangement joins TRBV7-2 to TRBJ1-5, with a tentative D call TRBD1 (5 bases). This CDR3 has 14 amino acids. The V and J ends lost 2 bases and 3 bases respectively, with 8 bases between them. Germline values: CDR1 SGHTA, CDR2 FQGNSA. CDR3 protein: CASSLTRVNQPQHF. DNA for the CDR3: TGTGCCAGCAGCTTAACCAGGGTCAATCAGCCCCAGCATTTT.

The chain has TRBV7-8 and TRBJ1-4, with D possibly matching TRBD1 (5 bases). In germline, CDR1 is SGHVS, CDR2 FQNEAQ. This CDR3 is built from 15 residues. Trimming shortened V by 2 bases and J by 4 bases, and 11 bases separated the two germline ends. The CDR3 loop is CASSLQGGSNEKLFF. The CDR3 nucleotides are TGTGCCAGCAGCTTACAGGGTGGCAGTAATGAAAAACTGTTTTTT. Full variable domain (rest looked up from reference TRBV7-8 and TRBJ1-4): GAGVSQSPRYKVAKRGQDVALRCDPISGHVSLFWYQQALGQGPEFLTYFQNEAQLDKSGLPSDRFFAERPEGSVSTLKIQRTQQEDSAVYLCASSLQGGSNEKLFFGSGTQLSVL.

The table lists this clonotype with many counts. CDR3 in DNA: TGCGCCAGCAGCTCACAGGGGGCAACGGTTGGCGAGCAGTACTTC. Amino acid sequence: CASSSQGATVGEQYF. The J gene is TRBJ2-7, the V gene TRBV5-1; TRBD1 matches at 9 bases. Trimming cost V 3 bases and J 6 bases; bases outside gene matches: 10. The germline V gene encodes CDR1 SGHRS and CDR2 YFSETQ. The CDR3 contains 15 residues.

The rearrangement links TRBV18 to TRBJ1-6; 10 bases fit TRBD1. V shed 4 bases, J shed 7 bases, and the junction held 7 bases outside the gene matches. CDR3 length: 16 residues. CDR1 is KGHSH and CDR2 is LQKENI in the germline V gene. This chain's CDR3 is CASSRQGAMENSPLHF. The CDR3 nucleotides read TGTGCCAGCTCACGACAGGGGGCGATGGAGAATTCACCCCTCCACTTT.

The CDR3: CATSRDIGRDTQYF. The CDR3, as DNA: TGTGCCACCAGCAGAGATATCGGTCGGGATACGCAGTATTTT. The chain carries TRBV15 and TRBJ2-3; D is ambiguous. This CDR3 contains 14 residues. V was pared by 0 bases and J by 6 bases, with 10 bases between. Germline V CDR1 and CDR2: LNHNV, YYDKDF (reference sequence). The complete variable domain, with remaining parts taken from reference TRBV15 and TRBJ2-3, reads DAMVIQNPRYQVTQFGKPVTLSCSQTLNHNVMYWYQQKSSQAPKLLFHYYDKDFNNEADTPDNFQSRRPNTSFCFLDIRSPGLGDTAMYLCATSRDIGRDTQYFGPGTRLTVL.

The V and J genes are TRBV28 and TRBJ2-7, with TRBD1 matching over 7 bases. CDR3 length equals 14 residues. Unmatched junction bases numbered 9, after V lost 6 bases and J lost 4 bases. Germline CDR1 reads MDHEN; CDR2 reads SYDVKM. CDR3 in DNA: TGTGCCAGCAGGCATGGGACAGTGGGTTACGAGCAGTACTTC. Protein product: CASRHGTVGYEQYF.

J is TRBJ1-4 and V is TRBV19; TRBD1 might be the D (5 bases). Trimming pared 0 bases from V and 4 bases from J, leaving 12 bases between. Germline-derived CDR1 and CDR2 are LNHDA and SQIVND (reference sequence). The CDR3 consists of 16 residues. The CDR3 loop is CASSIEEGRSNEKLFF. The CDR3 DNA reads as TGTGCCAGTAGTATAGAGGAGGGACGGAGTAATGAAAAACTGTTTTTT.

About this clonotype: At one end, the junction sequence differs from germline, possibly due to a read error. The genes are TRBV7-9 and TRBJ2-1; 12 bases line up with TRBD2. Germline V gene lookup returns CDR1 SEHNR and CDR2 FQNEAQ (reference sequence). The CDR3 consists of 19 residues. The CDR3 DNA is TGTGCCAGCAGCGTAGCTGGCCTAGCGGGAGGGGGCTCCTACAATGAGCAGTTCTTC. It translates to CASSVAGLAGGGSYNEQFF. The complete variable domain, with remaining parts taken from reference TRBV7-9 and TRBJ2-1, reads DTGVSQNPRHKITKRGQNVTFRCDPISEHNRLYWYRQTLGQGPEFLTYFQNEAQLEKSRLLSDRFSAERPKGSFSTLEIQRTEQGDSAMYLCASSVAGLAGGGSYNEQFFGPGTRLTVL.

This clonotype was observed a few times. This chain connects TRBV7-2 to TRBJ2-2; 10 bases line up with TRBD2. The CDR3 extends over 16 amino acids. Trimming at V came to 5 bases and at J to 1 base, leaving 4 bases not matched to a gene. CDR1 and CDR2 (germline): SGHTA, FQGNSA. The chain's CDR3 is CASSLGLAMNTGELFF. The CDR3 DNA sequence: TGTGCCAGCAGCCTGGGACTAGCGATGAACACCGGGGAGCTGTTTTTT.

The chain has TRBV20-1 and TRBJ2-3, with TRBD1 identical over 7 bases. Germline V gene data show CDR1 as DFQATT and CDR2 as SNEGSKA (reference sequence). CDR3 length equals 14 residues. The trim removed 8 bases at V and 0 bases at J, leaving 8 bases unmatched. CDR3 in DNA: TGCAGTACGACGGGACAGACAAGCACAGATACGCAGTATTTT. Protein product: CSTTGQTSTDTQYF.

The chain couples TRBV6-5 to TRBJ2-5, with 7 bases that match TRBD1. V shed 2 bases and J 3 bases; nucleotides not matched to a gene: 3. Germline lookup yields CDR1 MNHEY and CDR2 SVGAGI. The CDR3 extends over 14 amino acids. CDR3 loop: CASSYLGQEETQYF. In nucleotides, the CDR3 is TGTGCCAGCAGTTACCTTGGACAGGAAGAGACCCAGTACTTC.

In regard to this clonotype: The germline gene is not matched at one end of the junction; a read error may be the cause. This chain connects TRBV5-1 to TRBJ1-1; no definite D call. The germline CDR1 and CDR2 sequences are SGHRS and YFSETQ. The CDR3 consists of 13 residues. The CDR3 sequence: CARSLGANTEAFF. The DNA for the CDR3 is TGCGCCCGCAGCTTGGGCGCGAACACTGAAGCTTTCTTT.

The chain carries TRBV28 and TRBJ1-3; a possible D gene is TRBD1 (5 bases). Germline V gene sequence: CDR1 MDHEN, CDR2 SYDVKM. The CDR3 is 20 amino acids. V lost 3 bases and J lost 7, with 31 bases in between. The DNA for the CDR3 is TGTGCCAGCAGTTTCCAAAGTCTCGGGCCAGGGCAGGGTGATCGGAACACCATATATTTT. Encoded protein: CASSFQSLGPGQGDRNTIYF.

The chain recombines TRBV7-9 with TRBJ1-2; D gene ambiguous. V lost 1 base and J lost 4, with 16 bases in between. Looked up from germline, CDR1 is SEHNR and CDR2 is FQNEAQ (reference sequence). The CDR3 runs to 16 residues. The CDR3 is CASSLDALELSYGYTF. The CDR3 coding sequence is TGTGCCAGCAGCTTAGATGCTTTGGAGTTAAGCTATGGCTACACCTTC.

A few counts support this clonotype. This chain links TRBV29-1 with TRBJ2-4; the D gene is possibly TRBD2 (6 bases). Germline V gives CDR1 SQVTM, CDR2 ANQGSEA. The CDR3 runs 14 residues. Trimming took 2 bases from V and 6 from J, leaving 14 bases between them. For the CDR3, the DNA is TGCAGCGTTGAACCGGGGGAAGTTGGAAACATTCAGTACTTC. This translates into CSVEPGEVGNIQYF.

Turning to this clonotype: This could be a read error, since a much larger clone is one nucleotide away. This chain links TRBV20-1 with TRBJ1-1, with D perhaps TRBD1 (5 bases). Trimming removed 0 bases from V and 4 bases from J, with 9 bases in between. This CDR3 has 13 amino acids. Germline CDR1 reads DFQATT; CDR2 reads SNEGSKA (reference sequence). This CDR3 is CSARDTGVTEAFF. CDR3 DNA sequence: TGCAGTGCTAGAGATACGGGGGTCACTGAAGCTTTCTTT.

This clonotype was counted a few times. CDR3 region: CASSSWTSAGYNEQFF. Here the CDR3 DNA reads TGTGCCAGCAGTTCCTGGACTAGCGCGGGGTACAATGAGCAGTTCTTC. The genes are TRBV6-1 and TRBJ2-1; 9 nucleotides match TRBD2. Per germline, CDR1 MNHNS and CDR2 SASEGT. V trimming: 5 bases; J trimming: 4 bases; junction bases outside the gene matches: 9. The CDR3 loop spans 16 amino acids.

This chain joins TRBV28 and TRBJ2-3, with 7 positions matching TRBD2. The junction had 10 bases not matched to a gene; V was cut back by 3 bases and J by 1 base. The CDR3 contains 17 residues. Germline V gene sequence: CDR1 MDHEN, CDR2 SYDVKM. CDR3 sequence: CASSFYSGWGGTDTQYF. The CDR3 DNA is TGTGCCAGCAGTTTTTATAGCGGGTGGGGGGGCACAGATACGCAGTATTTT.